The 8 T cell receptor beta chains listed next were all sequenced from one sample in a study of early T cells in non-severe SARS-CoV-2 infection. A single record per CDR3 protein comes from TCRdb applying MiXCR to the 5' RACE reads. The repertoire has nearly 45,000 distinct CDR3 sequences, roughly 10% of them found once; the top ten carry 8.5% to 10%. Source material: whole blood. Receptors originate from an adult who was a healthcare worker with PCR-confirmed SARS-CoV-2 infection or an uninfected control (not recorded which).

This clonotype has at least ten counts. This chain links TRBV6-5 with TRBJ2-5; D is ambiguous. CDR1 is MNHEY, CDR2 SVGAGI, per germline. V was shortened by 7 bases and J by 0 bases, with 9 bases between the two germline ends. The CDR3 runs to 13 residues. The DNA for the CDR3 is TGTGCCAGCAAGAAAGTAAACCAAGAGACCCAGTACTTC. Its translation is CASKKVNQETQYF.

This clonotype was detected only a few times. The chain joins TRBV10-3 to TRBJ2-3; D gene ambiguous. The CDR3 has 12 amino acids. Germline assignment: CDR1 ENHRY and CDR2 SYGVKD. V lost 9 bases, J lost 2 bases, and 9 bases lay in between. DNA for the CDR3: TGTGCCATACAGCAGAACACAGATACGCAGTATTTT. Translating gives CAIQQNTDTQYF.

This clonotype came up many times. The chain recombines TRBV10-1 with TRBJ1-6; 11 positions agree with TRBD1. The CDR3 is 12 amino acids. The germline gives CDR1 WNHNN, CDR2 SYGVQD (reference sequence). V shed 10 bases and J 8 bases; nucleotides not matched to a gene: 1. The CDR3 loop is CATGQGDSPLHF. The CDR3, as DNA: TGCGCCACGGGACAGGGGGATTCACCCCTCCACTTT.

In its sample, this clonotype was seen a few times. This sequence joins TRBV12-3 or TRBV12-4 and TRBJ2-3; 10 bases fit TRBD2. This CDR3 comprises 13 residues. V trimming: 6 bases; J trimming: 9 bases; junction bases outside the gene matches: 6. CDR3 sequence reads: CASRASGGGTQYF. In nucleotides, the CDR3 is TGTGCCAGCAGGGCTAGCGGGGGAGGGACGCAGTATTTT.

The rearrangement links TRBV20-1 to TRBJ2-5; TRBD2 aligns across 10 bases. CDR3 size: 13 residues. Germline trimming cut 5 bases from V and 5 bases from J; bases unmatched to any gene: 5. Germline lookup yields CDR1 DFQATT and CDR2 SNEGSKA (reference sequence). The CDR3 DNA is TGCAGTGCTCCAGCGGGGGGGCTCGAGACCCAGTACTTC. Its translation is CSAPAGGLETQYF.

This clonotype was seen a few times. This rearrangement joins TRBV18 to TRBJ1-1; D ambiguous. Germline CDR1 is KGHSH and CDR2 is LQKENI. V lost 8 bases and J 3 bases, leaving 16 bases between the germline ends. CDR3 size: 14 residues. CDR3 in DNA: TGTGCCAGCACCTCTACCTTTACAGACACTGAAGCTTTCTTT. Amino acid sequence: CASTSTFTDTEAFF.

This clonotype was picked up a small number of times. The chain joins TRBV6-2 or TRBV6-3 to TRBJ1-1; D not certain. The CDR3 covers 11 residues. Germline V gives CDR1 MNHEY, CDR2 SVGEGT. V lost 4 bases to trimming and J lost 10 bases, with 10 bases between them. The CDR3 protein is CASSLGTRAFF. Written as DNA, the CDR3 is TGTGCCAGCAGTTTAGGCACACGAGCTTTCTTT.

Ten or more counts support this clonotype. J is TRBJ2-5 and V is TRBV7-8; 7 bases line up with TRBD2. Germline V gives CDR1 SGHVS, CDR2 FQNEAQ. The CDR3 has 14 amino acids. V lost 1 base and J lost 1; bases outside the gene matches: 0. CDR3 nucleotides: TGTGCCAGCAGCTTAGGGGAGGGCCAAGAGACCCAGTACTTC. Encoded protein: CASSLGEGQETQYF.